These 32 T cell receptor beta chains were all obtained from the same sample, sequenced in a study of T cell repertoires in cytomegalovirus infection. Their antigens are not known. TCRdb itself ran the reads through MiXCR, one entry per CDR3 protein. Of 200,000 to 250,000 distinct CDR3 sequences in the sample, about 38% were seen once. Sequenced here: CD8+ T cells from cultured PBMCs, sampled from culture after CMV antigen stimulation. The receptors were gathered from a human donor in good health (CMV status not recorded). Some clones in this sample may be carry-over from other donors' samples.

This clonotype has just a few counts. The chain joins TRBV11-3 to TRBJ2-1; TRBD1 matches 9 bases. Germline assignment: CDR1 SGHNT and CDR2 YENEEA. V trimming: 4 bases; J trimming: 6 bases; junction bases outside the gene matches: 7. The CDR3 is 15 amino acids. Here the CDR3 DNA reads TGTGCCAGCAGCTCCAGGACAGGGGAAATCAATGAGCAGTTCTTC. The encoded protein is CASSSRTGEINEQFF.

This clonotype was detected once. This chain connects TRBV3-1 to TRBJ2-7; 8 nucleotides agree with TRBD2. Trimming at V came to 3 bases and at J to 1 base, leaving 2 bases not matched to a gene. The CDR3 covers 14 residues. Germline-derived CDR1 and CDR2 are LGHDT and YNNKEL (reference sequence). CDR3 protein: CASSHGGGSYEQYF. In DNA, the CDR3 is TGTGCCAGCAGCCACGGGGGGGGTTCCTACGAGCAGTACTTC.

The table lists this clonotype with a few counts. The rearrangement joins TRBV10-3 to TRBJ1-2; D remains unclear. Germline V lookup: CDR1 ENHRY, CDR2 SYGVKD. The V end was cut by 0 bases, the J end by 0 bases, with 8 bases between. The CDR3 length is 15 residues. Here the CDR3 reads CAISESTGANYGYTF. CDR3 DNA: TGTGCCATCAGTGAGTCGACGGGAGCTAACTATGGCTACACCTTC.

Notes on this clonotype: This may arise from a read error, as a much more abundant clone is one base away. The chain employs TRBV7-4 and TRBJ2-7, with 9 bases aligning to TRBD1. The V segment lost 8 bases and the J segment 3 bases; nucleotides outside the gene matches: 2. The CDR3 runs to 12 residues. Germline assignment: CDR1 SGHVT and CDR2 SQSDAQ. The CDR3 DNA sequence: TGTGCCAGCGTGACAGGGGGCTACGAGCAGTACTTC. It specifies CASVTGGYEQYF.

The genes are TRBV7-4 and TRBJ2-7; D gene ambiguous. The CDR3 spans 14 residues. Trimming removed 5 bases from V and 0 bases from J, with 11 bases in between. Germline V CDR1 and CDR2: SGHVT, SQSDAQ. The CDR3 reads CASSAAKSSYEQYF. The CDR3 DNA reads as TGTGCCAGCAGCGCAGCGAAAAGCTCCTACGAGCAGTACTTC.

V usage is TRBV2 and J usage is TRBJ2-1; 10 bases line up with TRBD2. The CDR3 runs to 17 residues. The V gene's germline CDR1 is SNHLY and CDR2 FYNNEI. V lost 6 bases and J lost 9; bases outside the gene matches: 17. CDR3 nucleotides: TGTGCCAGCAGGGGCCTCCTAGCGGGGGATAAACGTGGTGAGCAGTTCTTC. As protein: CASRGLLAGDKRGEQFF.

In its sample, this clonotype was seen many times. The chain carries TRBV2 and TRBJ2-7; D not certain. The CDR3 length is 13 residues. Germline lookup yields CDR1 SNHLY and CDR2 FYNNEI. V was clipped by 1 base and J by 0 bases, with 4 bases between them. The CDR3: CASSEDSSYEQYF. CDR3 in DNA: TGTGCCAGCAGTGAAGACAGCTCCTACGAGCAGTACTTC. The full variable domain, rest sourced from reference TRBV2 and TRBJ2-7, is EPEVTQTPSHQVTQMGQEVILRCVPISNHLYFYWYRQILGQKVEFLVSFYNNEISEKSEIFDDQFSVERPDGSNFTLKIRSTKLEDSAMYFCASSEDSSYEQYFGPGTRLTVT.

This clonotype turned up a few times. V is TRBV6-5 and J is TRBJ1-1; D remains ambiguous. Between the trimmed V and J ends, which lost 2 bases and 1 base, there was a span of 5 bases. This CDR3 is built from 13 residues. Germline V gene sequence: CDR1 MNHEY, CDR2 SVGAGI. This CDR3 is CASSYGRNTEAFF. The CDR3 coding sequence is TGTGCCAGCAGTTACGGACGGAACACTGAAGCTTTCTTT.

The J gene is TRBJ2-3, the V gene TRBV10-3; D remains unclear. V dropped 7 bases and J dropped 3 bases, with 8 bases sitting between them. The CDR3 is 12 residues long. Germline lookup yields CDR1 ENHRY and CDR2 SYGVKD. The CDR3 sequence is CAIKGVTDTQYF. The DNA of the CDR3 is TGTGCCATCAAAGGTGTAACAGATACGCAGTATTTT.

This clonotype was detected a few times. This rearrangement joins TRBV7-9 to TRBJ2-4, with 7 bases matching TRBD2. Germline lookup yields CDR1 SEHNR and CDR2 FQNEAQ (reference sequence). CDR3 size: 14 residues. J gave up 8 bases and V 5 bases, and 9 bases lay outside the gene matches. The CDR3 here is CASSPNQAGYIQYF. CDR3 nucleotide sequence: TGTGCCAGCAGCCCCAATCAAGCGGGATACATTCAGTACTTC.

This chain links TRBV15 with TRBJ2-3; 8 positions match TRBD2. This CDR3 is built from 13 residues. V was pared by 3 bases and J by 4 bases, with 0 bases of the junction left unmatched. Per the germline V gene, CDR1 is LNHNV and CDR2 is YYDKDF (reference sequence). This chain's CDR3 is CATSSSGADTQYF. The CDR3 DNA follows: TGTGCCACCAGCAGTAGCGGGGCAGATACGCAGTATTTT.

This clonotype was detected ten times or more. V and J are TRBV7-2 and TRBJ2-7, with 7 bases that match TRBD1. The CDR3 covers 14 residues. Germline V gene sequence: CDR1 SGHTA, CDR2 FQGNSA. The V segment lost 5 bases and the J segment 0 bases; nucleotides outside the gene matches: 4. The CDR3 region has the DNA TGTGCCAGCAGCGAAGACAGGGCCTCCTACGAGCAGTACTTC. This gives the protein CASSEDRASYEQYF.

V is TRBV27 and J is TRBJ1-5, with 7 bases lining up with TRBD1. V lost 5 bases to trimming and J lost 1 base; unmatched junction nucleotides: 11. Per the germline V gene, CDR1 is MNHEY and CDR2 is SMNVEV (reference sequence). There are 17 residues in the CDR3. CDR3 residues: CASSQTGRGGSNQPQHF. The CDR3 DNA sequence: TGTGCCAGCAGTCAGACAGGGAGAGGGGGGAGCAATCAGCCCCAGCATTTT.

This clonotype was picked up a small number of times. The CDR3, as DNA: TGTGCCAGCAGTTCCCCGCGGGGGCCGGGACTAGCAAGGGATTACACAGATACGCAGTATTTT. Translating gives CASSSPRGPGLARDYTDTQYF. This chain links TRBV27 with TRBJ2-3; 9 bases match TRBD2. This CDR3 is built from 21 residues. Per germline, CDR1 MNHEY and CDR2 SMNVEV (reference sequence). The trim removed 4 bases at V and 2 bases at J, leaving 22 bases unmatched.

V and J are TRBV27 and TRBJ1-1; 8 nucleotides match TRBD1. J gave up 2 bases and V 3 bases, and 5 bases lay outside the gene matches. Germline values: CDR1 MNHEY, CDR2 SMNVEV (reference sequence). The CDR3 contains 15 residues. CDR3 sequence: CASSFDRGLNTEAFF. In DNA form, the CDR3 reads TGTGCCAGCAGTTTTGACAGGGGTTTAAACACTGAAGCTTTCTTT.

The chain employs TRBV27 and TRBJ2-3; possibly TRBD2 for D (6 bases). There are 17 residues in the CDR3. V lost 7 bases and J 0 bases, leaving 20 bases between the germline ends. The germline V gene encodes CDR1 MNHEY and CDR2 SMNVEV (reference sequence). The CDR3 DNA sequence: TGTGCCAGCACTCTCTCCCCCTCGGGGGTTAGCACAGATACGCAGTATTTT. It codes for CASTLSPSGVSTDTQYF.

This chain uses TRBV28 with TRBJ2-1; D could derive from TRBD1 or TRBD2 (5 bases each). Germline CDR1 is MDHEN and CDR2 is SYDVKM. The CDR3 covers 13 residues. The V gene lost 2 bases and the J gene lost 10 bases, with 12 bases spanning the gap. For the CDR3, the DNA is TGTGCCAGCAGTTTAACCGGGACGGGCGAGCAGTTCTTC. Its protein product is CASSLTGTGEQFF. The whole variable domain, filled in from reference TRBV28 and TRBJ2-1, reads DVKVTQSSRYLVKRTGEKVFLECVQDMDHENMFWYRQDPGLGLRLIYFSYDVKMKEKGDIPEGYSVSREKKERFSLILESASTNQTSMYLCASSLTGTGEQFFGPGTRLTVL.

This chain connects TRBV7-6 to TRBJ1-5; 7 bases align to TRBD1. CDR3 length: 15 amino acids. The germline gives CDR1 SGHVS, CDR2 FNYEAQ. V trimming: 5 bases; J trimming: 4 bases; junction bases outside the gene matches: 8. The DNA of the CDR3 is TGTGCCAGCAGCCAGGGGACAGCCCCTAATCAGCCCCAGCATTTT. Encoded protein: CASSQGTAPNQPQHF.

The gene calls are TRBV28 and TRBJ2-7; possibly TRBD1 for D (6 bases). This CDR3 has 16 amino acids. CDR1 is MDHEN, CDR2 SYDVKM, per germline. The V end lost 5 bases, the J end lost 3 bases, and 20 bases lay between the germline ends. CDR3 loop: CASSGEPGHAIYEQYF. CDR3 nucleotide sequence: TGTGCCAGCAGTGGAGAACCGGGACATGCTATCTACGAGCAGTACTTC.

J is TRBJ2-3 and V is TRBV7-6; D assignment may be TRBD1 or TRBD2 (5 bases each). In germline, CDR1 is SGHVS, CDR2 FNYEAQ. V gave up 5 bases and J gave up 2 bases, with 11 bases separating them. The CDR3 spans 14 residues. The chain's CDR3 is CASSPGRITDTQYF. The CDR3 nucleotides are TGTGCCAGCAGCCCGGGACGGATCACAGATACGCAGTATTTT.

The sample holds a few counts of this clonotype. The chain uses TRBV6-1 and TRBJ2-7, with 8 bases identical to TRBD1. This CDR3 spans 13 amino acids. The V and J ends lost 5 bases and 5 bases, in that order; junction bases with no gene match: 5. Germline V gene lookup returns CDR1 MNHNS and CDR2 SASEGT. The CDR3 protein is CASSRTGFNEQYF. CDR3 nucleotide sequence: TGTGCCAGCAGTCGGACAGGGTTCAACGAGCAGTACTTC.

The gene calls are TRBV4-1 and TRBJ2-2; the match to TRBD2 covers 9 bases. The CDR3 is made up of 16 amino acids. Germline V lookup: CDR1 MGHRA, CDR2 YSYEKL. Losses at the gene ends were 2 bases for V and 4 bases for J; bases not matched to a gene: 5. The CDR3 reads CASSQNPSGTTGELFF. The CDR3 DNA reads as TGCGCCAGCAGCCAAAACCCTAGCGGGACCACCGGGGAGCTGTTTTTT.

The CDR3 sequence: CASTNGNEQFF. CDR3 bases: TGTGCCAGCACCAACGGCAATGAGCAGTTCTTC. The chain is built from TRBV27 and TRBJ2-1; D call uncertain. This CDR3 spans 11 amino acids. Germline V gene sequence: CDR1 MNHEY, CDR2 SMNVEV (reference sequence). Trimming left V 7 bases short and J 6 bases short, with 7 bases between.

This rearrangement joins TRBV19 to TRBJ2-3, with D unclear. The ends were cut back, 4 bases at V and 2 bases at J, with 7 bases in the middle. The CDR3 runs to 13 residues. Germline-derived CDR1 and CDR2 are LNHDA and SQIVND (reference sequence). CDR3 nucleotide sequence: TGTGCCAGTAGTACTACCATCACAGATACGCAGTATTTT. Its protein is CASSTTITDTQYF.

The CDR3 nucleotides are TGCGCCAGCAGCCAAAGGAGACAGGGGTCCTACGAGCAGTACTTC. As protein: CASSQRRQGSYEQYF. The rearrangement joins TRBV4-1 to TRBJ2-7, with 8 positions matching TRBD1. The CDR3 length is 15 residues. Germline V gene data show CDR1 as MGHRA and CDR2 as YSYEKL. V lost 2 bases and J lost 1; bases outside the gene matches: 4.

The table lists this clonotype with a few counts. The chain recombines TRBV12-3 or TRBV12-4 with TRBJ1-2, with unresolved D. Trimming pared 1 base from V and 8 bases from J, leaving 8 bases between. This CDR3 spans 12 amino acids. This chain's CDR3 is CASSLGPLGYTF. CDR3 DNA sequence: TGTGCCAGCAGTTTAGGTCCCCTAGGCTACACCTTC.

This clonotype appeared once. The CDR3 spells CASSLRTANTEAFF. In nucleotides, the CDR3 is TGTGCCAGCAGCTTAAGGACAGCCAACACTGAAGCTTTCTTT. The chain couples TRBV7-8 to TRBJ1-1, with a possible D match to TRBD1 (6 bases). From germline, CDR1 is SGHVS and CDR2 FQNEAQ. This CDR3 has 14 amino acids. The V end lost 2 bases, the J end lost 2 bases, and 9 bases lay between the germline ends. Full variable domain (rest looked up from reference TRBV7-8 and TRBJ1-1): GAGVSQSPRYKVAKRGQDVALRCDPISGHVSLFWYQQALGQGPEFLTYFQNEAQLDKSGLPSDRFFAERPEGSVSTLKIQRTQQEDSAVYLCASSLRTANTEAFFGQGTRLTVV.

This clonotype was seen a handful of times. The gene calls are TRBV7-3 and TRBJ2-2; D is undetermined. Germline values: CDR1 SGHTA, CDR2 FQGTGA. Trimming stripped 2 bases from V and 3 bases from J, with 4 bases between. The CDR3 runs 13 residues. The CDR3 protein is CASSLRYTGELFF. The DNA of the CDR3 is TGTGCCAGCAGCTTACGTTACACCGGGGAGCTGTTTTTT.

The rearrangement links TRBV7-3 to TRBJ2-1; perhaps TRBD2 as D (7 bases). The germline V and J ends were trimmed by 5 bases and 7 bases, with 15 bases remaining between them. CDR3 length equals 14 residues. Germline V gives CDR1 SGHTA, CDR2 FQGTGA. Here the CDR3 reads CASSPDRGANEQFF. The CDR3 coding sequence is TGTGCCAGCAGCCCAGATCGGGGGGCTAATGAGCAGTTCTTC.

The rearrangement uses TRBV20-1 and TRBJ2-7, with unresolved D. Deletions cut 1 base from V and 3 bases from J, with 4 bases between. Germline V gene sequence: CDR1 DFQATT, CDR2 SNEGSKA (reference sequence). The CDR3 length is 11 residues. The CDR3 region is CSARAGYEQYF. DNA for the CDR3: TGCAGTGCTAGAGCGGGCTACGAGCAGTACTTC.

The V and J genes are TRBV7-9 and TRBJ2-3, with D unresolved. From germline, CDR1 is SEHNR and CDR2 FQNEAQ (reference sequence). The CDR3 is 17 amino acids. V lost 2 bases and J 2 bases, leaving 17 bases between the germline ends. Here the CDR3 DNA reads TGTGCCAGCAGCTTAAGCTTCCGCCAGGTAGACACAGATACGCAGTATTTT. Protein product: CASSLSFRQVDTDTQYF.

This clonotype occurred a few times. The chain recombines TRBV10-2 with TRBJ2-1; 9 bases are shared with TRBD2. Trimming removed 0 bases from V and 9 bases from J; junction bases left unmatched: 12. The CDR3 is 17 amino acids. Germline CDR1 is WSHSY and CDR2 is SAAADI. CDR3 protein: CASSESFLAGFGGEQFF. CDR3 DNA sequence: TGCGCCAGCAGTGAGTCTTTTCTAGCGGGGTTTGGAGGTGAGCAGTTCTTC.